What follows are 19 T cell receptor beta chains derived from one specimen sequenced in a study of T cells expressing NK-cell markers. TCRdb re-analyzed the 5' RACE reads; it lists each CDR3 protein once, without DNA. The sample holds more than 400,000 distinct CDR3 sequences. Source material: blood T cells: a sorted CD56 or NKG2C T cell subset, CD4+ or CD8+ T cells, or bulk PBMC T cells (not recorded which). The receptors come from a woman aged 18-70 years in good health.

The J gene is TRBJ2-3, the V gene TRBV6-5. This CDR3 has 12 amino acids. The germline V gene has CDR1 MNHEY and CDR2 SVGAGI. The CDR3 protein is CASRLDTDTQYF.

The V gene is TRBV19, the J gene TRBJ1-3; TCRdb selects TRBD1, and the lack of DNA leaves this call unchecked. Germline CDR1 reads LNHDA; CDR2 reads SQIVND (reference sequence). CDR3 size: 12 residues. The CDR3 protein is CAIGTAGNTIYF.

The V call is TRBV7-2, the J call TRBJ2-3. Germline V CDR1 and CDR2: SGHTA, FQGNSA. CDR3 size: 12 residues. The CDR3 sequence: CASSGRVDTQYF.

The V and J genes are TRBV14 and TRBJ2-3; TCRdb's D call of TRBD2 is untestable without DNA. CDR1 is SGHDN and CDR2 is FVKESK in the germline V gene. The CDR3 extends over 16 amino acids. The CDR3 is CASSPTQGPVVDTQYF.

The chain has TRBV4-3 and TRBJ2-5. Germline CDR1 is LGHNA and CDR2 is YSLEER. The CDR3 runs to 14 residues. This chain's CDR3 is CASSQDELVQTQYF.

This chain joins TRBV20-1 and TRBJ2-4; TCRdb's D gene call, TRBD1, goes unchecked for lack of DNA. The CDR3 runs 16 residues. Germline CDR1 and CDR2: DFQATT and SNEGSKA (reference sequence). The CDR3 loop reads CSARGGTDLAKNIQYF.

This chain links TRBV7-2 with TRBJ1-4. Germline-derived CDR1 and CDR2 are SGHTA and FQGNSA. This CDR3 comprises 14 residues. The CDR3 protein is CASSASGPNEKLFF. Based on the CDR3 plus reference TRBV7-2 and TRBJ1-4, the full variable domain is GAGVSQSPSNKVTEKGKDVELRCDPISGHTALYWYRQSLGQGLEFLIYFQGNSAPDKSGLPSDRFSAERTGGSVSTLTIQRTQQEDSAVYLCASSASGPNEKLFFGSGTQLSVL.

The genes are TRBV11-2 and TRBJ2-1; the TCRdb call, TRBD2, lacks DNA for checking. The V gene's germline CDR1 is SGHAT and CDR2 FQNNGV. CDR3 length equals 14 residues. The CDR3: CASSLDLAVGEQFF.

The chain carries TRBV7-2 and TRBJ2-3; TCRdb's assignment of TRBD2 cannot be checked, as there is no DNA. Germline CDR1 and CDR2: SGHTA and FQGNSA. CDR3 size: 15 residues. The CDR3: CASSFKREGPDTQYF.

The gene calls are TRBV5-1 and TRBJ1-6; the TCRdb call, TRBD1, lacks DNA for checking. The CDR3 runs 16 residues. Germline V lookup: CDR1 SGHRS, CDR2 YFSETQ. CDR3 region: CASSLAFTGTYSPLHF.

V gene TRBV14 combines with J gene TRBJ2-3; checking the TCRdb D call of TRBD2 is not possible without DNA. Per the germline V gene, CDR1 is SGHDN and CDR2 is FVKESK. This CDR3 comprises 13 residues. The CDR3 sequence is CASSDKYRNTQYF.

This chain links TRBV3-1 with TRBJ2-1; TCRdb proposes TRBD2, but this gene call is untestable without DNA. CDR3 length equals 15 residues. CDR1 is LGHDT and CDR2 is YNNKEL in the germline V gene (reference sequence). CDR3 region: CASSPGLAVWNEQFF.

The chain couples TRBV20-1 to TRBJ1-4; lacking DNA, the TRBD1 call made by TCRdb goes unchecked. The CDR3 consists of 16 residues. CDR1 and CDR2 (germline): DFQATT, SNEGSKA (reference sequence). The CDR3 region is CSASRGLGRGQEKLFF.

The chain recombines TRBV18 with TRBJ1-4; the TRBD1 assignment by TCRdb is unverifiable without DNA. The CDR3 length is 15 residues. From germline, CDR1 is KGHSH and CDR2 LQKENI. The CDR3 loop reads CASSLLTGANEKLFF.

The V and J genes are TRBV4-3 and TRBJ2-7; TCRdb picks TRBD1, but there is no DNA to check that call. The germline V gene has CDR1 LGHNA and CDR2 YSLEER. The CDR3 has 15 residues. The CDR3 loop reads CASSQGHLRTYEQYF.

The chain carries TRBV7-8 and TRBJ2-7; TCRdb lists TRBD2, though no DNA is available to test this call. The CDR3 totals 14 residues. Germline V gives CDR1 SGHVS, CDR2 FQNEAQ. The CDR3 sequence is CASSLVVGGREQYF.

The J gene is TRBJ2-1, the V gene TRBV6-4; no DNA is available, so the TRBD1 call from TCRdb remains unchecked. In germline, CDR1 is MRHNA, CDR2 SNTAGT. The CDR3 has 14 residues. CDR3 protein: CASSPWDSQGEQFF.

The chain combines TRBV5-1 with TRBJ2-5; as DNA is missing, the TRBD1 call by TCRdb cannot be tested. The CDR3 has 13 residues. Per germline, CDR1 SGHRS and CDR2 YFSETQ. CDR3 amino acids: CASSLASGKTQYF. Together with reference TRBV5-1 and TRBJ2-5, the CDR3 gives the full variable domain: KAGVTQTPRYLIKTRGQQVTLSCSPISGHRSVSWYQQTPGQGLQFLFEYFSETQRNKGNFPGRFSGRQFSNSRSEMNVSTLELGDSALYLCASSLASGKTQYFGPGTRLLVL.

This sequence joins TRBV5-1 and TRBJ2-2; the D call of TRBD2 rests on TCRdb alone, since no DNA is present to check it. The CDR3 consists of 12 residues. Germline V gene data show CDR1 as SGHRS and CDR2 as YFSETQ. The CDR3 sequence is CASRGGTGELFF.